A selection of T cell receptor beta chains follows, all from one sample in a study of shared clonotypes between healthy human individuals. Using immunoSEQ multiplex PCR, the repertoire was profiled, and TCRdb retains in-frame clones only, with some absent. The sample carries 2 million to 2.5 million clones, almost 96% recorded once. The sample comprised naive CD4+ T cells sorted from blood. These receptors all come from a man younger than 35 in good health. Both conserved end residues are part of each CDR3. The D gene is left open where the match is weak. The size field is filled for only some rows; it gives once, few, many or a size class.

j_call v_call clone_size d_call cdr3_nt cdr3_aa
TRBJ2-6 TRBV5-6 NA NA TGTGCCAGCAGCCTTTCCCCCGGCGGTCCGGGGGCCAACGTCCTGACTTTC CASSLSPGGPGANVLTF
TRBJ2-7 TRBV19 NA NA TGTGCCAGTAGGGGGTACAACGAGCAGTACTTC CASRGYNEQYF
TRBJ2-5 TRBV20-1 NA NA TGCAGTGCCATAACCCGAGAGACCCAGTACTTC CSAITRETQYF
TRBJ2-7 TRBV18 once NA TGTGCCAGCTCACCACCGGTTAATAGCGGTGGCGGTGGCGAGCAGTACTTC CASSPPVNSGGGGEQYF
TRBJ1-2 TRBV28 NA NA TGTGCCAGCAGTCCCTCGGTGGGTACAGTTCCTAACTATGGCTACACCTTC CASSPSVGTVPNYGYTF
TRBJ1-1 TRBV5-1 few NA TGCGCCAGCAGCTTGCGGGTATTGAACACTGAAGCTTTCTTT CASSLRVLNTEAFF
TRBJ1-4 TRBV6-1 NA TRBD1 TGTGCCAGCAAGGGACAGGGTAACGAAAAACTGTTTTTT CASKGQGNEKLFF
TRBJ2-2 TRBV9 NA TRBD2 TGTGCCAGCAGCGTAGGGCTCAGGGCTAGCGGGAACACCGGGGAGCTGTTTTTT CASSVGLRASGNTGELFF
TRBJ2-7 TRBV4-3 few TRBD2 TGCGCCAGCAGCCAAGGGCTAGCGGGACTATACGAGCAGTACTTC CASSQGLAGLYEQYF
TRBJ1-6 TRBV10-3 NA NA TGTGCCATCAGTGACAACAGGGCTAATTCACCCCTCCACTTT CAISDNRANSPLHF
TRBJ2-7 TRBV5-1 NA NA TGCGCCAGCAGCTTGGGCGGGACAGCCAGCTCCTACGAGCAGTACTTC CASSLGGTASSYEQYF
TRBJ1-4 TRBV27 NA NA TGTGCCAGCAGACGGAGTACAGCAAATGAAAAACTGTTTTTT CASRRSTANEKLFF
TRBJ2-7 TRBV30 NA TRBD1 TGTGCCTGGAGTGTCAAAGGGACAGCTACCTACGAGCAGTACTTC CAWSVKGTATYEQYF
TRBJ1-6 TRBV5-1 NA TRBD1 TGCGCCAGCAGCGGAACAATCGGGACAGGGGGGAACTATAATTCACCCCTCCACTTT CASSGTIGTGGNYNSPLHF
TRBJ2-3 TRBV9 NA TRBD2 TGTGCCAGCAGCGTAGCCGACGGGAGGTTAACAGATACGCAGTATTTT CASSVADGRLTDTQYF
TRBJ1-5 TRBV6-1 NA NA TGTGCCAGCACCGAACGGGGGATAGGCAATCAGCCCCAGCATTTT CASTERGIGNQPQHF
TRBJ2-7 TRBV5-1 NA TRBD2 TGCGCCAGCAGCTCCCCGGGGCGGGAGAGTAGCGAGCAGTACTTC CASSSPGRESSEQYF
TRBJ2-7 TRBV11-2 once NA TGTGCCAGCAGCTCAGACTTAAGTGGCGAGCAGTACTTC CASSSDLSGEQYF
TRBJ1-2 TRBV11-2 NA NA TGTGCCAGCAGCCTAATCAGGGGAGATGGCTACACCTTC CASSLIRGDGYTF
TRBJ2-1 TRBV5-1 NA TRBD1 TGCGCCAGCAGCTTGACCGGGACAGGGGGCAGGGATGAGCAGTTCTTC CASSLTGTGGRDEQFF
TRBJ2-1 TRBV7-2 NA NA TGTGCCAGCAGCTTAGGCAGGGAGAGGGGTGAGCAGTTCTTC CASSLGRERGEQFF
TRBJ2-7 TRBV5-1 NA TRBD1 TGCGCCAGCAGCCCGATGGGACAGGGGATAAACGAGCAGTACTTC CASSPMGQGINEQYF
TRBJ1-1 TRBV19 NA NA TGTGCCAGTAGTACCGGACAGTCCCCCCTGGGAGCTTTCTTT CASSTGQSPLGAFF
TRBJ1-6 TRBV25-1 NA NA TGTGCCAGCAGTGAAGATTTACAGAGCTCCTATAATTCACCCCTCCACTTT CASSEDLQSSYNSPLHF
TRBJ1-1 TRBV4-3 NA NA TGCGCCAGCAGCCAGGTAAGACAGGAGTACACTGAAGCTTTCTTT CASSQVRQEYTEAFF
TRBJ2-3 TRBV28 NA NA TGTGCCAGCCTTAGGTGGGGGGCCCAGGATACGCAGTATTTT CASLRWGAQDTQYF
TRBJ2-5 TRBV7-6 once TRBD2 TGTGCCAGCAGCTCCAAAGCGGGAGGTTATGAGACCCAGTACTTC CASSSKAGGYETQYF
TRBJ1-2 TRBV10-3 NA NA TGTGCCATCAGCGAGGCTGGGGTCCGCGGGGATGGCTACACCTTC CAISEAGVRGDGYTF
TRBJ1-6 TRBV19 NA NA TGTGCCAGTAGGGGAGACAGGCTGAGTGGTTCACCCCTCCACTTT CASRGDRLSGSPLHF
TRBJ2-7 TRBV18 NA NA TGTGCCAGCTCACCAGAGGGCCTAGCCTCCTACGAGCAGTACTTC CASSPEGLASYEQYF
TRBJ1-1 TRBV5-1 few NA TGCGCCAGCATTCCTGACACCGGAGGAGCTTTCTTT CASIPDTGGAFF
TRBJ2-7 TRBV30 NA NA TGTGCCTGGATGGACAGTCCCTACGAGCAGTACTTC CAWMDSPYEQYF
TRBJ2-3 TRBV10-3 NA TRBD2 TGTGCCATCAGTGACCATATCGGGGGGACATCCGAGCGGGAGGGCCGTGCAGATACGCAGTATTTT CAISDHIGGTSEREGRADTQYF
TRBJ1-1 TRBV29-1 NA TRBD1 TGCAGCGTCCCTAGGGGACAGACTATGGGTGTGGACACTGAAGCTTTCTTT CSVPRGQTMGVDTEAFF
TRBJ2-3 TRBV4-3 NA NA TGCGCCAGCAGCCCGACGGGCACAGATACGCAGTATTTT CASSPTGTDTQYF
TRBJ2-1 TRBV7-2 NA NA TGTGCCAGCAGCCTTGACAGTTTTGGCAATGAGCAGTTCTTC CASSLDSFGNEQFF
TRBJ2-2 TRBV2 NA TRBD1 TGTGCCAGCAGTATAAACAGGGGCACCGGGGAGCTGTTTTTT CASSINRGTGELFF
TRBJ2-4 TRBV14 NA NA TGTGCCAGCAGCCAAGCTTACAACATTCAGTACTTC CASSQAYNIQYF
TRBJ1-2 TRBV1 NA NA TGCACCAGCAGCCTCGGACAACGCTATGGCTACACCTTC CTSSLGQRYGYTF
TRBJ2-7 TRBV7-2 once NA TGTGCCAGCAGCGCTCCCTACGAGCAGTACTTC CASSAPYEQYF
TRBJ1-2 TRBV5-5 NA NA TGTGCCAGCAGCTTACCTGGGGGCGGCTACACCTTC CASSLPGGGYTF
TRBJ2-1 TRBV4-1 NA TRBD2 TGCGCCAGCAGCCAAGGGACTAGCGGACGCTACAATGAGCAGTTCTTC CASSQGTSGRYNEQFF
TRBJ2-7 TRBV6-6 NA TRBD1 TGTGCCAGCAGGTTGGGACAGGGGAATTACGAGCAGTACTTC CASRLGQGNYEQYF
TRBJ2-3 TRBV6-5 NA NA TGTGCCAGCAGTTACTCCGGGGCTAGCGCCGGAGGTACGCAGTATTTT CASSYSGASAGGTQYF
TRBJ1-6 TRBV30 NA NA TGTGCCTGGAGTGCGGGAGGGCGTTCACCCCTCCACTTT CAWSAGGRSPLHF
TRBJ2-5 TRBV29-1 NA TRBD1 TGCAGCGCCCTTCTCACAGGGGTTGGTGAGACCCAGTACTTC CSALLTGVGETQYF
TRBJ2-7 TRBV27 NA TRBD2 TGTGCCACAACCCATTTAGCGGGAGGGGGCTACGAGCAGTACTTC CATTHLAGGGYEQYF
TRBJ2-3 TRBV10-3 once TRBD2 TGTGCCATCAGTGTTTCGACGGGGGGGCCGACAGATACGCAGTATTTT CAISVSTGGPTDTQYF
TRBJ2-7 TRBV19 NA TRBD1 TGTGCCAGTAGTCAAAAGGGGACAGGGCCCCGCTACGAGCAGTACTTC CASSQKGTGPRYEQYF
TRBJ1-6 TRBV7-9 NA TRBD1 TGTGCCAGCAGCTTGGCAGGGGGCCCAGAATCGGCCCTCCACTTT CASSLAGGPESALHF
TRBJ2-1 TRBV27 NA TRBD2 TGTGCCAGCGCACCTCTGACTAGCGGACCATTAATTTTACATGAGCAGTTCTTC CASAPLTSGPLILHEQFF
TRBJ1-3 TRBV15 NA NA TGTGCCACCAGCAGAGATGGGAGCAGGGGAATTCTCTCTGGAAACACCATATATTTT CATSRDGSRGILSGNTIYF